This T cell receptor beta chain was sequenced in a study of shared T cell receptors in the human thymus. TCRdb's copy holds only in-frame clones and misses some; the assay was immunoSEQ multiplex PCR. The sample contains fewer than 700,000 clones, approximately 87% of which appear only once. Germline loops: CDR1 LGHNA, CDR2 YNFKEQ. This CDR3 has 14 amino acids. The V and J ends lost 4 bases and 5 bases, in that order; junction bases with no gene match: 5. These sequences were also reported in another study, on human thymus T cells. That study reports: Donors were healthy Finnish infants having corrective surgery for congenital heart defects. Corrective heart surgery yielded the resections from which the thymus tissue came. Thymic and blood repertoires appeared to display a bias in their usage of V and J genes. The related literature has documented a marked overlap of thymic repertoires among unrelated individuals.

Sequenced sample: thymocytes. The chain combines TRBV4-2 with TRBJ2-7, with TRBD1 matching 10 bases. This clonotype was sampled from a boy younger than two with a congenital heart defect. The chain's CDR3 is CASSPGTGDDEQYF. The CDR3 DNA follows: TGTGCCAGCAGCCCCGGGACAGGGGATGACGAGCAGTACTTC.